This TCR beta chain was identified in a study of beta chain features in type 1 diabetes (dated by TCRdb to 2016 to 2019). About the study as a whole: Patients and healthy donors did not differ in mean age, gender distribution, total cell number or subset yield. A total of 100 million to 110 million sorted cells were examined across all samples, and a strong correlation was observed between cell number per subset and RNA yield. In the study, recently diagnosed type 1 diabetes patients and matched healthy donors were compared on the TCRB repertoires of their sorted circulating CD4+ T cell subsets. Naive and central memory subsets were obtained from all 30 or so donors, but regulatory and stem cell-like memory subsets were isolated from only 8 patients and roughly eight healthy donors.

As regards this clone: Its antigen specificity is not known. Base qualities are not at hand, and no much larger clone is one base apart.

The entire amount of isolated RNA was reverse transcribed using the High Capacity cDNA Reverse Transcription Kit, so the sequenced TCRB transcripts were expressed ones. Deep immunoSEQ sequencing was performed on naive, central memory and regulatory T cell samples, with an average of about 3.57 million total reads per sample. After sorted cells were lysed in RLT buffer, RNA was extracted with DNase-treated RNeasy Micro or Mini kits, with the choice depending on cell number. To prevent cross-contamination, each cell subset was processed individually, whereas patient and healthy donor samples were processed jointly. The immunoSEQ multiplex PCR was used to amplify TCRB sequences from cDNA, yielding 87-bp fragments that span the CDR3 region. The amplicons were sequenced using the Illumina HiSeq platform. The paper's processing steps were these. Synthetic template baselines were used to correct PCR bias computationally, reads within Hamming distance 2 were collapsed, and singletons that could not be merged were discarded. Reads were aligned against IMGT to assign V, D and J genes, CDR3 length and insertions or deletions at six rearrangement sites. Within each subset, clonotype counts were normalized to sorted cell number, after which true diversity and Gini coefficients were computed with the tcR R package. The overlap coefficient, calculated on TCRB nucleotide sequences, was used to measure repertoire sharing. Out-of-frame TCRB sequences from naive cells were analyzed to stand in for the pre-selection repertoire. Imported from immuneACCESS, the table was reduced by TCRdb to in-frame sequences with V and J called. These copies leave out some clones; in studies compared against another copy, an unresolved V gene accounts for under half, and the cause of the remainder is not known. That table gives V, J and clone size, and the DNA gave D and trimming. This sample gives about 900,000 clones in total; 15% to 20% of them show up just once. Around 0.02% of the sample is held by the ten biggest clonotypes.

The CDR3 sequence holds 15 residues, the cysteine and phenylalanine included. The entry retains the CDR3 DNA only, 45 bases that are in frame from base 1. Trimming at the junction amounts to 5 bases on V and 9 bases on J, and the germline ends lie 20 bases apart. CDR1 and CDR2, per the germline V gene, are SGHTA and FQGTGA. What the work shows at the level of the full study, not this receptor alone: Because cDNA was sequenced instead of genomic DNA, highly expressing activated cells could be over-represented, though the groups showed no difference in activation or CD3 levels. PCR might favor shorter templates, but patient and control samples were amplified and corrected together, so any skew would affect both groups equally. Type 1 diabetes patients showed a moderate but significant shortening of TCRB CDR3 length in all four CD4+ subsets. Because the HLA sub-analyses included only small numbers of individuals, any influence of HLA type on TCRB rearrangement was left unresolved. At VDJ recombination sites, type 1 diabetes patients had fewer insertions and more deleted nucleotides, which implies abnormalities in thymic rearrangement. Naive, central memory and regulatory TCRB repertoires appeared more similar among patients than among healthy donors.

A single peripheral blood draw of about 120 mL on average was collected from each donor into heparinised tubes. Naive, central memory, regulatory and stem cell-like memory CD4+ T cells were sorted on a BD FACSAria II using a panel including CD45RO, CCR7, CD25, CD127, CD95 and CD27. Purity was above 98% for every sorted population. PBMCs were isolated immediately by Lymphoprep density gradient centrifugation and stained directly without culture. To minimize batch effects, samples were stained and sorted in pairs, one healthy donor with one patient per experiment. The receptor's source is a woman younger than 30 in good health. The sample comprised naive CD4+ T cells from blood. Taken with the paper, the label for cell subset or site translates to: true naive CD4+ T cells. The chain couples TRBV7-3 to TRBJ2-1, with the identity of the D gene unclear. At the DNA level, the sequence is TGTGCCAGCAGCCACGCCAAGTCTATCCCGGGTGAGCAGTTCTTC. Translated, this is CASSHAKSIPGEQFF.